One sample yielded the 18 T cell receptor beta chains listed below, sequenced in a study of T cells after yellow fever vaccination. TCRdb reanalysed the 5' RACE reads using MiXCR and keeps one entry per CDR3 protein. The table records fewer than 650,000 distinct CDR3 sequences, 20% to 25% of them present only once. This material consisted of PBMCs, taken roughly 23 days after the first yellow fever vaccination. The receptors shown here come from a man aged 18 to 30 who received the YFV17D yellow fever vaccine.

Concerning this clonotype: Compared with germline, one end of the junction differs, possibly owing to a read error. The chain links TRBV7-7 to TRBJ2-5; D is unresolved. Germline V gives CDR1 SSHAT, CDR2 FNYEAQ (reference sequence). The CDR3 sequence is 15 residues long. CDR3 amino acids: CASSLEFGLQETQYF. The CDR3 nucleotides read TGTGCTAGCAGCTTAGAGTTTGGCCTCCAAGAGACCCAGTACTTC.

This clonotype was observed a handful of times. The rearrangement joins TRBV30 to TRBJ1-6; 8 bases agree with TRBD1. The germline CDR1 and CDR2 sequences are GTSNPN and SVGIG (reference sequence). With V trimmed by 5 bases and J by 3 bases, 0 bases remained unmatched. This CDR3 is built from 13 residues. Written as DNA, the CDR3 is TGTGCCTGGGGACAGGGCTATAATTCACCCCTCCACTTT. Residues: CAWGQGYNSPLHF.

The rearrangement joins TRBV28 to TRBJ2-3; TRBD1 might be the D (6 bases). V lost 8 bases and J lost 2, with 14 bases in between. This CDR3 contains 14 residues. CDR1 MDHEN and CDR2 SYDVKM come from the germline V gene. In DNA, the CDR3 is TGTGCCAGCGGACCTTACAGGGTCACAGATACGCAGTATTTT. Translation: CASGPYRVTDTQYF.

This clonotype has more than one count but fewer than ten. The chain's CDR3 is CASSHGGGYNSPLHF. Here the CDR3 DNA reads TGTGCCAGCAGCCACGGGGGAGGATATAATTCACCCCTCCACTTT. V is TRBV3-1 and J is TRBJ1-6; maybe TRBD1 (5 bases). Trimming left V 3 bases short and J 4 bases short, with 10 bases between. The CDR3 loop spans 15 amino acids. CDR1 and CDR2 (germline): LGHDT, YNNKEL (reference sequence).

The table lists this clonotype with a few counts. V gene TRBV18 combines with J gene TRBJ2-1; weak D call: TRBD2 (7 bases). The CDR3 covers 17 residues. V dropped 1 base and J dropped 5 bases, with 18 bases sitting between them. From germline, CDR1 is KGHSH and CDR2 LQKENI. DNA for the CDR3: TGTGCCAGCTCACCACTGGCGGGGGCTATCCCACACAATGAGCAGTTCTTC. The encoded protein is CASSPLAGAIPHNEQFF.

The genes are TRBV5-1 and TRBJ2-1, with D possibly matching TRBD1 (5 bases). V was pared by 1 base and J by 3 bases, with 11 bases between. CDR1 and CDR2 (germline): SGHRS, YFSETQ. The CDR3 extends over 15 amino acids. The CDR3 DNA follows: TGCGCCAGCAGCTTGTCCAGCAGGGACTACAATGAGCAGTTCTTC. This translates into CASSLSSRDYNEQFF.

This clonotype was counted only a few times. This chain joins TRBV4-3 and TRBJ1-1; possibly TRBD1 for D (5 bases). This CDR3 is 13 amino acids long. Trimming removed 4 bases from V and 10 bases from J, with 16 bases in between. In germline, CDR1 is LGHNA, CDR2 YSLEER. CDR3 in DNA: TGCGCCAGCAGCCTACAGCGGGACGAAACAGCTTTCTTT. This sequence encodes CASSLQRDETAFF.

This clonotype came up a few times. The gene calls are TRBV11-1 and TRBJ2-2; 9 bases align to TRBD2. The CDR3 runs to 20 residues. Looked up from germline, CDR1 is SGHAT and CDR2 is FQDESV (reference sequence). With 3 bases clipped from V and 4 bases from J, the junction kept 18 bases outside the gene matches. The CDR3 nucleotides read TGTGCCAGCAGCTTCGTGGGGAGAGCGGGGGGCGCCTCGAGCACCGGGGAGCTGTTTTTT. Residues: CASSFVGRAGGASSTGELFF.

This clonotype was seen a handful of times. The chain employs TRBV12-3 or TRBV12-4 and TRBJ2-5; tentatively, D is TRBD1 (5 bases). The CDR3 spans 15 residues. Trimming pared 3 bases from V and 0 bases from J, leaving 11 bases between. CDR3 in DNA: TGTGCCAGCAGTTTTGTATCAGGGCACCAAGAGACCCAGTACTTC. It is translated as CASSFVSGHQETQYF.

The sample holds a few counts of this clonotype. The chain recombines TRBV30 with TRBJ1-5; D gene ambiguous. The CDR3 extends over 14 amino acids. Trimming stripped 2 bases from V and 1 base from J, with 9 bases between. Germline CDR1 GTSNPN, CDR2 SVGIG (reference sequence). In nucleotides, the CDR3 is TGTGCCTGGAGTCAATTGACGAGCAATCAGCCCCAGCATTTT. This encodes CAWSQLTSNQPQHF.

V is TRBV6-5 and J is TRBJ1-1; the D gene is possibly TRBD1 (6 bases). Looked up from germline, CDR1 is MNHEY and CDR2 is SVGAGI. This CDR3 is built from 15 residues. Trimming removed 4 bases at V and 10 bases at J, with 22 bases between. The CDR3 protein is CASSSRVTGGNAAFF. The CDR3 coding sequence is TGTGCCAGCAGTTCCCGCGTAACGGGGGGCAACGCAGCTTTCTTT.

V usage is TRBV11-3 and J usage is TRBJ2-5; 7 nucleotides line up with TRBD2. V lost 5 bases and J lost 3; bases outside the gene matches: 3. This CDR3 is built from 13 residues. From germline, CDR1 is SGHNT and CDR2 YENEEA. CDR3 nucleotide sequence: TGTGCCAGCAGCCCCGGGACTAAAGAGACCCAGTACTTC. It is translated as CASSPGTKETQYF.

This clonotype was seen a few times. The rearrangement joins TRBV20-1 to TRBJ1-5; TRBD1 is a possible D gene (6 bases). V was clipped by 5 bases and J by 3 bases, with 14 bases between them. The CDR3 has 14 amino acids. Germline V CDR1 and CDR2: DFQATT, SNEGSKA (reference sequence). CDR3 region: CSAPKTGSNQPQHF. The CDR3 nucleotides are TGCAGTGCTCCTAAAACAGGGTCCAATCAGCCCCAGCATTTT.

This clonotype was observed a handful of times. DNA for the CDR3: TGTGCCAGCAGCACAGGCGGTCAAGCGAATAATATTCATTCCAAGGCCAAAAACATTCAGTACTTC. Translation: CASSTGGQANNIHSKAKNIQYF. The J gene is TRBJ2-4, the V gene TRBV7-1; D is perhaps TRBD1 (5 bases). TRBV7-1 is identified as an open reading frame with a role that is uncertain. The CDR3 consists of 22 residues. Trimming took 5 bases from V and 1 from J, leaving 33 bases between them.

This clonotype was picked up a small number of times. The rearrangement joins TRBV20-1 to TRBJ2-1, with D possibly matching TRBD2 (5 bases). The germline V and J ends were trimmed by 6 bases and 9 bases, with 15 bases remaining between them. CDR3 length equals 12 residues. The germline V gene has CDR1 DFQATT and CDR2 SNEGSKA (reference sequence). The CDR3 loop reads CSATDWSSEQFF. CDR3 sequence (DNA): TGCAGTGCCACGGACTGGTCTAGTGAGCAGTTCTTC.

This sequence joins TRBV7-9 and TRBJ2-5; possible D gene TRBD1, 6 bases. V was clipped by 5 bases and J by 2 bases, with 18 bases between them. Germline V gene lookup returns CDR1 SEHNR and CDR2 FQNEAQ (reference sequence). The CDR3 extends over 16 amino acids. CDR3 residues: CASSVQGVVRQETQYF. CDR3 sequence (DNA): TGTGCCAGCAGCGTACAGGGTGTAGTTAGGCAAGAGACCCAGTACTTC. Filled out from reference TRBV7-9 and TRBJ2-5, the complete variable domain reads DTGVSQNPRHKITKRGQNVTFRCDPISEHNRLYWYRQTLGQGPEFLTYFQNEAQLEKSRLLSDRFSAERPKGSFSTLEIQRTEQGDSAMYLCASSVQGVVRQETQYFGPGTRLLVL.

This chain joins TRBV12-3 or TRBV12-4 and TRBJ2-3, with no clear D. V lost 4 bases, J lost 0 bases, and 8 bases lay in between. CDR3 length: 14 amino acids. The CDR3: CASSYSVSTDTQYF. In nucleotides, the CDR3 is TGTGCCAGCAGTTATTCGGTCAGCACAGATACGCAGTATTTT.

The chain has TRBV19 and TRBJ1-2; D is unresolved. This CDR3 contains 16 residues. CDR1 is LNHDA, CDR2 SQIVND, per germline (reference sequence). V dropped 1 base and J dropped 0 bases, with 12 bases sitting between them. The CDR3 region is CASSIAFTRSNYGYTF. The CDR3 coding sequence is TGTGCCAGTAGTATAGCCTTCACACGATCTAACTATGGCTACACCTTC.